This T cell receptor (beta chain) was observed in a study of type 1 regulatory T cells. On the study more broadly: T-allo10 is an in vitro-generated, Tr1-enriched CD4 T cell product specific for alloantigen.

A single record per CDR3 protein comes from TCRdb applying MiXCR to the reads. The sample includes about 97,000 distinct CDR3 sequences, 25% to 40% of them seen just once. The CDR3 is 14 residues long. The germline CDR1 and CDR2 sequences are SGHDT and YYEEEE. V was clipped by 4 bases and J by 5 bases, with 16 bases between them. Input material: CD4+ T cells, either the whole sample or a sorted fraction (not recorded which). The rearrangement links TRBV5-6 to TRBJ2-7, with D perhaps TRBD1 (5 bases). The source of this sequence is a human donor in good health. The CDR3 DNA follows: TGTGCCAGCAGCGATACAGGACGTTTCGACGAGCAGTACTTC. Translated, it gives CASSDTGRFDEQYF.